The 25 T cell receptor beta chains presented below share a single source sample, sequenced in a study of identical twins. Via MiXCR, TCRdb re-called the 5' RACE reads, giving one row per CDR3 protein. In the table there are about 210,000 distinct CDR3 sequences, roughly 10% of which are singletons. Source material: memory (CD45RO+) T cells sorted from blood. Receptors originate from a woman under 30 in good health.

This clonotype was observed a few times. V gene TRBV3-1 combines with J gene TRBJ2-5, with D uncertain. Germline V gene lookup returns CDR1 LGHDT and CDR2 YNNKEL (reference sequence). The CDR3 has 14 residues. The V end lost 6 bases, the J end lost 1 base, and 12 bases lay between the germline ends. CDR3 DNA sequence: TGTGCCAGCAGTCTTTCGGCCACCCAAGAGACCCAGTACTTC. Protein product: CASSLSATQETQYF.

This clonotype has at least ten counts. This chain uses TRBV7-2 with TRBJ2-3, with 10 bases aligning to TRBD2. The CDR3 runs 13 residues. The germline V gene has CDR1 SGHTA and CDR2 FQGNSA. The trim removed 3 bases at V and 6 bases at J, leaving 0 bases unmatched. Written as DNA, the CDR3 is TGTGCCAGCAGCTTTAGCGGGAGGGATACGCAGTATTTT. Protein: CASSFSGRDTQYF. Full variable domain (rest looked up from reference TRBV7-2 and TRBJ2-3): GAGVSQSPSNKVTEKGKDVELRCDPISGHTALYWYRQSLGQGLEFLIYFQGNSAPDKSGLPSDRFSAERTGGSVSTLTIQRTQQEDSAVYLCASSFSGRDTQYFGPGTRLTVL.

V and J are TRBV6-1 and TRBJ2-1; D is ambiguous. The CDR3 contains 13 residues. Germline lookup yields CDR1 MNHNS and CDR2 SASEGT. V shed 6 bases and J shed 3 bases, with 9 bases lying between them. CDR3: CASSPANYNEQFF. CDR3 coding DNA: TGTGCCAGCAGCCCCGCCAACTACAATGAGCAGTTCTTC.

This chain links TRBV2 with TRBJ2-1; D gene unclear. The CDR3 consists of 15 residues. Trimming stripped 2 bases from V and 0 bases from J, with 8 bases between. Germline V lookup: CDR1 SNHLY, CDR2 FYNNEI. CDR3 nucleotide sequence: TGTGCCAGCAGTGAAAGAGTGTCCTCCTACAATGAGCAGTTCTTC. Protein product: CASSERVSSYNEQFF.

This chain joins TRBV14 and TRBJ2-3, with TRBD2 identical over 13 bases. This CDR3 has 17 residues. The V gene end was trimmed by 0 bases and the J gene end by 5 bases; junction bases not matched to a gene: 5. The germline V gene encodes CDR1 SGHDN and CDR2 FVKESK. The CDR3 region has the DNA TGTGCCAGCAGCCAAGACCGACTAGCGGGAGGATTAGATACGCAGTATTTT. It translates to CASSQDRLAGGLDTQYF.

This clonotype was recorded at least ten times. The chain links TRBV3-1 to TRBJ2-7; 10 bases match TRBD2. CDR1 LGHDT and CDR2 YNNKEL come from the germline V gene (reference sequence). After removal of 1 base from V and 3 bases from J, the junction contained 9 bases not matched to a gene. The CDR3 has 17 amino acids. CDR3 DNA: TGTGCCAGCAGCCAAGTGGGAGCGGGAGGGGGATTCTACGAGCAGTACTTC. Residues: CASSQVGAGGGFYEQYF.

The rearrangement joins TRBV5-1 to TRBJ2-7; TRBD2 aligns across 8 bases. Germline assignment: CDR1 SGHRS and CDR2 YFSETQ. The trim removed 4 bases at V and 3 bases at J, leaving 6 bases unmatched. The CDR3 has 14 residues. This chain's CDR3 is CASSPGLVIYEQYF. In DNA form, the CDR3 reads TGCGCCAGCAGCCCGGGACTAGTTATCTACGAGCAGTACTTC.

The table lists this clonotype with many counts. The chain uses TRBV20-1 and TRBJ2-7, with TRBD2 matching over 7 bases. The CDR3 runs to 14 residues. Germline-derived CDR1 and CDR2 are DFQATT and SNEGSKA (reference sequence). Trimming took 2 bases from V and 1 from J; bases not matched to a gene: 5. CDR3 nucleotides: TGCAGTGCTAGACCTAGCGGTCTTTCCTACGAGCAGTACTTC. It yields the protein CSARPSGLSYEQYF.

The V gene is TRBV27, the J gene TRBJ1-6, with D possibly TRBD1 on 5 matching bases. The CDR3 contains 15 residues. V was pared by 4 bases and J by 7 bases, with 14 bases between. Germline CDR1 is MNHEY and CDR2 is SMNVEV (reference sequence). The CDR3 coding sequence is TGTGCCAGCAGTTCCCAGGGATGGAGGAATTCACCCCTCCACTTT. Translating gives CASSSQGWRNSPLHF.

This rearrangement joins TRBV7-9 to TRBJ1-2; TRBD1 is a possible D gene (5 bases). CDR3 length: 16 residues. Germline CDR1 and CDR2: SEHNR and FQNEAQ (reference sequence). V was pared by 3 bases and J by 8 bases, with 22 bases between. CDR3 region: CASSFGMGLGIGGYTF. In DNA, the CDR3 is TGTGCCAGCAGCTTCGGGATGGGACTGGGAATAGGCGGCTACACCTTC. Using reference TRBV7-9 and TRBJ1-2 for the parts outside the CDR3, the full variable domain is DTGVSQNPRHKITKRGQNVTFRCDPISEHNRLYWYRQTLGQGPEFLTYFQNEAQLEKSRLLSDRFSAERPKGSFSTLEIQRTEQGDSAMYLCASSFGMGLGIGGYTFGSGTRLTVV.

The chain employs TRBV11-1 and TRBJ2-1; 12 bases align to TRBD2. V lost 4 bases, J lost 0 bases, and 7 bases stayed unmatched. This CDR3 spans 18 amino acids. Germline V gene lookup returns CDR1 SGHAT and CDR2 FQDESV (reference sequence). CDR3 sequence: CASSSGLAGGHSYNEQFF. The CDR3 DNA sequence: TGTGCCAGCAGCTCGGGACTAGCGGGTGGGCACTCCTACAATGAGCAGTTCTTC.

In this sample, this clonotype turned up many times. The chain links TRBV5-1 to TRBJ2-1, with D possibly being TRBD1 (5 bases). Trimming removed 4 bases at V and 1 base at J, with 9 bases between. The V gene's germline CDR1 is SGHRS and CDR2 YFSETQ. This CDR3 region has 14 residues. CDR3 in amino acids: CASSRRQSYNEQFF. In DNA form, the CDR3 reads TGCGCCAGCAGCAGGAGACAGTCCTACAATGAGCAGTTCTTC.

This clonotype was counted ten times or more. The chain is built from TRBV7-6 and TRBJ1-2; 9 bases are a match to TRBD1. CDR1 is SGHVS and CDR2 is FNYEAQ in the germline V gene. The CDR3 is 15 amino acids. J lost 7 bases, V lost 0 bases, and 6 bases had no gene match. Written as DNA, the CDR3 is TGTGCCAGCAGCTTAGCGAAGGGACAGGGATTTGGCTACACCTTC. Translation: CASSLAKGQGFGYTF.

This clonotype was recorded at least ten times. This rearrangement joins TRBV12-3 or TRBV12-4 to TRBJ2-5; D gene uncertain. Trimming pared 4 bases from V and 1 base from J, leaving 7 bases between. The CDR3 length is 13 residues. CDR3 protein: CASSSGSQETQYF. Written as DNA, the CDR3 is TGTGCCAGCAGTTCCGGGTCCCAAGAGACCCAGTACTTC.

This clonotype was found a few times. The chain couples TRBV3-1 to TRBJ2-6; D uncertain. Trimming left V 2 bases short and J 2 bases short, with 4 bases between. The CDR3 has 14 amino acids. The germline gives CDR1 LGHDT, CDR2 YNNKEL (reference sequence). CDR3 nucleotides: TGTGCCAGCAGCCAAACCCCTGGGGCCAACGTCCTGACTTTC. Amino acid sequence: CASSQTPGANVLTF.

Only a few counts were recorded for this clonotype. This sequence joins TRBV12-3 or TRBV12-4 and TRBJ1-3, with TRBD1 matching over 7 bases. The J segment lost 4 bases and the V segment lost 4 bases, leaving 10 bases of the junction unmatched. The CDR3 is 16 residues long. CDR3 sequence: CASSSRQGVEGNTIYF. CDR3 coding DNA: TGTGCCAGCAGTTCGAGACAGGGAGTAGAAGGAAACACCATATATTTT.

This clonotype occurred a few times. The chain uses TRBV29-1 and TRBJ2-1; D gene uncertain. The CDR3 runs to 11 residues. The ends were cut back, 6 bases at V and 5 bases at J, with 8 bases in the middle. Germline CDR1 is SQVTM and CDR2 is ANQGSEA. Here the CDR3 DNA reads TGCAGCGTATACAAGAACAATGAGCAGTTCTTC. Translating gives CSVYKNNEQFF.

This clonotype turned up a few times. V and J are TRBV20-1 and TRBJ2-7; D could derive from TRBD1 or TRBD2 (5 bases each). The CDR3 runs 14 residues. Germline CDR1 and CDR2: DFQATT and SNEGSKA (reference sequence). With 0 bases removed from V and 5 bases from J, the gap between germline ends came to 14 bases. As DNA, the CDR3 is TGCAGTGCTAGAGACCCCGGGGCTGGGGACGAGCAGTACTTC. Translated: CSARDPGAGDEQYF.

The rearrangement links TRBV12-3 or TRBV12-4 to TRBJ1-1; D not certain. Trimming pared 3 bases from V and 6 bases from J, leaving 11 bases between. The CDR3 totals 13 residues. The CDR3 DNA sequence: TGTGCCAGCAGTTTCCGGGCGGGCGCTGAAGCTTTCTTT. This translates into CASSFRAGAEAFF.

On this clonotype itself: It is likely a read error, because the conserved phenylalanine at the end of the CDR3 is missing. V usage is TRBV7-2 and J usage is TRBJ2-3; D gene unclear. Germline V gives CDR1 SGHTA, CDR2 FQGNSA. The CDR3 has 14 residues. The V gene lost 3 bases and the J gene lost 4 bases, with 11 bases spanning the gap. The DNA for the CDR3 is TGTGCCAGCAGCTTTGGTTCCCCCCCAGATACGCAGTATTCT. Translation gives CASSFGSPPDTQYS.

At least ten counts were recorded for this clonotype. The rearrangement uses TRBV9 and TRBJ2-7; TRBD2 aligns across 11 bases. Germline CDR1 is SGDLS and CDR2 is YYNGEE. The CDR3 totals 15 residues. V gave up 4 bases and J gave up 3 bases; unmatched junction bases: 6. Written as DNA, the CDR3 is TGTGCCAGCAGCCCTATAGCGGGGGGGTACTACGAGCAGTACTTC. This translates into CASSPIAGGYYEQYF.

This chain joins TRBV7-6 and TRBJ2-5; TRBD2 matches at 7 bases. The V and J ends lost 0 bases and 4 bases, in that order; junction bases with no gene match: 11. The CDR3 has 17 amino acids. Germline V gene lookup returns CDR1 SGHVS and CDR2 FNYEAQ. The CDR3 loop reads CASSLAGRRERRETQYF. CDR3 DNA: TGTGCCAGCAGCTTAGCGGGTCGGCGGGAGAGGAGAGAGACCCAGTACTTC.

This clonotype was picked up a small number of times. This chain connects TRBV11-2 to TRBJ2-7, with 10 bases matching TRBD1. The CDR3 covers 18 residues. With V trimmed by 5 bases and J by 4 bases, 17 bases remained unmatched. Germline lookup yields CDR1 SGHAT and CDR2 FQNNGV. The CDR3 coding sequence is TGTGCCAGCAGCCGCAGTCGCGGGGGGACAGGGGTATCTTACGAGCAGTACTTC. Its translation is CASSRSRGGTGVSYEQYF. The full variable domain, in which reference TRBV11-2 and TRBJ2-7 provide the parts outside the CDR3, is EAGVAQSPRYKIIEKRQSVAFWCNPISGHATLYWYQQILGQGPKLLIQFQNNGVVDDSQLPKDRFSAERLKGVDSTLKIQPAKLEDSAVYLCASSRSRGGTGVSYEQYFGPGTRLTVT.

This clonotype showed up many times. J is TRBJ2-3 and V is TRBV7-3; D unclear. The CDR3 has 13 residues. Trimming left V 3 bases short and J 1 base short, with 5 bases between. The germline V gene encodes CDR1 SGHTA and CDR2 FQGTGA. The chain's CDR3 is CASSLPGTDTQYF. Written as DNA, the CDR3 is TGTGCCAGCAGCTTGCCGGGCACAGATACGCAGTATTTT.

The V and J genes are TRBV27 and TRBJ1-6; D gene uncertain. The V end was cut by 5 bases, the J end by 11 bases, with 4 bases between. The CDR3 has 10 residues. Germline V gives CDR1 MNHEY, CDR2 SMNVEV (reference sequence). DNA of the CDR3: TGTGCCAGCAGTCCGACACCCCTCCACTTT. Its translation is CASSPTPLHF.